This T cell receptor beta chain was sequenced during a study of T cell responses to AZD1222 COVID-19 vaccine. Study in general: Pooling of second doses given at about 4 or about 12 weeks was done.

The CDR3 runs to 13 residues. Germline lookup yields CDR1 LGHDT and CDR2 YNNKEL (reference sequence). The V gene lost 3 bases and the J gene lost 10 bases, with 12 bases spanning the gap. Remarks on this clone: The antigen is not known.

General study findings and limits: Without day 14 samples, only post-peak T cell repertoires were studied. Donor demographics were predominantly white British with a female majority; clonal diversity may be underestimated. Baseline testing showed seropositivity in only a handful of AZD1222 recipients.

Clones were sequenced by immunoSEQ multiplex PCR, and TCRdb holds only the in-frame ones, with some missing. Found here are fewer than 110,000 clones, around 90% of them singletons; the top ten hold roughly 20%. Material: peripheral blood, obtained on day 0 of AZD1222 vaccination. The chain joins TRBV3-1 (or the pseudogene TRBV3-2) to TRBJ2-2; D gene unclear. The origin of this receptor is an adult in good health. This CDR3 reads CASSQVLGLELFF. The CDR3 nucleotides are TGTGCCAGCAGCCAGGTCCTTGGGTTGGAGCTGTTTTTT.